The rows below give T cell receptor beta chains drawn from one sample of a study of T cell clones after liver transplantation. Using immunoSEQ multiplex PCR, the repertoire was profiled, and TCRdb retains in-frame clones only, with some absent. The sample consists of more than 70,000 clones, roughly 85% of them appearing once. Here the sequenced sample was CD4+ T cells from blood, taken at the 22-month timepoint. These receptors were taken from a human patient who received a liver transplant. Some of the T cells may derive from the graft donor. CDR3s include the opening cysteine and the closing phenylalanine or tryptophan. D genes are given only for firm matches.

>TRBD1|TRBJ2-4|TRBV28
TGTGCCAGCAGTCCACCCACGGACAGGGCCCATCGGATGTTC
CASSPPTDRAHRMF
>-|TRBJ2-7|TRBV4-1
TGCGCCAGCAGCCAAGGCGCCAGGGGGGGGGAGTATGCTACGGTCGAGCAGTACTTC
CASSQGARGGEYATVEQYF
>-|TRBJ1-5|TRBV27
TGTGCCAGCAGTTTAGAGTATAATCAGCCCCAGCATTTT
CASSLEYNQPQHF
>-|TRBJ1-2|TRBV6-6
TGTGCCAGCAGTTACCCCGGGGCAGGGGGCTACACCTTC
CASSYPGAGGYTF
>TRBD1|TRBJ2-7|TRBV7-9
TGTGCCAGCAACCAACAGGGGAACGAGCAGTACTTC
CASNQQGNEQYF
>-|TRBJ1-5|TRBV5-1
TGCGCCAGCAGCCGAGGAGAGGGCCAGCCCCAGCATTTT
CASSRGEGQPQHF
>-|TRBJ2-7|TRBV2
TGTGCCAGCAGTGGGGAAGGAGGGAACACTTCCGAGCAGTACTTC
CASSGEGGNTSEQYF
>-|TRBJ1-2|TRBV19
TGTGCCAGTAGAGAATGCACCGGGGCTGGCTGTGGCTACACCTTC
CASRECTGAGCGYTF
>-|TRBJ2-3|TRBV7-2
TGTGCCAGCAGCCCCGGCGCCCCCGGGGGAGATACGCAGTATTTT
CASSPGAPGGDTQYF
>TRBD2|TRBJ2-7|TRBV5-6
TGTGCCAGCAGCCCCGGACTAGCGGGGGCCGGGTACGAGCAGTACTTC
CASSPGLAGAGYEQYF
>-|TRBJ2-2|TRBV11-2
TGTGCCAGCAGCTTCAGGGAAGGATGGACGGCTGGGGAGCTGTTTTTT
CASSFREGWTAGELFF
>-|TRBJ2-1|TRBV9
TGTGCCAGCAGCGTAGCTTCGTACAATGAGCAGTTCTTC
CASSVASYNEQFF
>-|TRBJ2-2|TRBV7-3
TGTGCCAGCAGCCGCGGGGCGAACACCGGGGAGCTGTTTTTT
CASSRGANTGELFF
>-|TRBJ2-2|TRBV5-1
TGCGCCAGCAGCCCAAACACCGGGGAGCTGTTTTTT
CASSPNTGELFF
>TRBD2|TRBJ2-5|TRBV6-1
TGTGCCAGCATCATGGGACTAGCGGGGGAAGAGACCCAGTACTTC
CASIMGLAGEETQYF